Listed here are 29 T cell receptor beta chains from one sample, sequenced in a study of T cells in localized non-small cell lung cancer. Sequencing was performed with immunoSEQ multiplex PCR; in TCRdb, only in-frame clones are kept and a portion is missing. The sample lists about 31,000 clones; 85% to 95% were seen once. Sequenced here: peripheral blood, sampled before any cancer treatment. The receptor set was obtained from a woman aged 40-75 years with stage I lung adenocarcinoma.

The V call is TRBV10-3, the J call TRBJ1-1; a weak D match, TRBD1 (6 bases). CDR1 ENHRY and CDR2 SYGVKD come from the germline V gene. The CDR3 has 15 amino acids. Deletions cut 6 bases from V and 3 bases from J, with 17 bases between. The CDR3 coding sequence is TGTGCCATCAGCCAGAGAAGTCAGGGGCACACTGAAGCTTTCTTT. Encoded protein: CAISQRSQGHTEAFF.

The rearrangement uses TRBV7-9 and TRBJ1-2, with 7 bases matching TRBD1. Germline trimming cut 2 bases from V and 0 bases from J; bases unmatched to any gene: 6. Per the germline V gene, CDR1 is SEHNR and CDR2 is FQNEAQ (reference sequence). The CDR3 length is 16 residues. CDR3 loop: CASSLLWDSPNYGYTF. CDR3 nucleotide sequence: TGTGCCAGCAGCTTATTGTGGGACAGCCCTAACTATGGCTACACCTTC.

V usage is TRBV6-5 and J usage is TRBJ2-7; perhaps TRBD1 as D (5 bases). This CDR3 spans 12 amino acids. The germline gives CDR1 MNHEY, CDR2 SVGAGI. V gave up 2 bases and J gave up 6 bases, with 8 bases separating them. The CDR3 sequence: CASSYIRGEQYF. As DNA, the CDR3 is TGTGCCAGCAGTTACATAAGGGGCGAGCAGTACTTC.

In its sample, this clone was seen once. This chain connects TRBV11-2 to TRBJ2-7; weak D call: TRBD1 (5 bases). In germline, CDR1 is SGHAT, CDR2 FQNNGV. This CDR3 region has 13 residues. Between the trimmed V and J ends, which lost 3 bases and 5 bases, there was a span of 11 bases. The CDR3 is CASSFSPRDEQYF. The CDR3 DNA reads TGTGCCAGCAGCTTCAGTCCCAGGGACGAGCAGTACTTC. Combining the CDR3 with reference TRBV11-2 and TRBJ2-7 gives the whole variable domain EAGVAQSPRYKIIEKRQSVAFWCNPISGHATLYWYQQILGQGPKLLIQFQNNGVVDDSQLPKDRFSAERLKGVDSTLKIQPAKLEDSAVYLCASSFSPRDEQYFGPGTRLTVT.

This chain connects TRBV5-1 to TRBJ2-7; D might be TRBD1 (5 bases). This CDR3 comprises 14 residues. V was trimmed by 0 bases and J by 0 bases, leaving 7 bases between them. Germline CDR1 SGHRS, CDR2 YFSETQ. CDR3 coding DNA: TGCGCCAGCAGCTTGGGGGGCAGCTCCTACGAGCAGTACTTC. Amino acids: CASSLGGSSYEQYF.

This clone was found a few times. The chain joins TRBV18 to TRBJ1-2; D is ambiguous. The V and J ends lost 6 bases and 4 bases respectively, with 9 bases between them. This CDR3 is built from 12 residues. The germline gives CDR1 KGHSH, CDR2 LQKENI. The CDR3 nucleotides read TGTGCCAGCTCCAAGGACGGCTATGGCTACACCTTC. Translating gives CASSKDGYGYTF. The full variable domain, in which reference TRBV18 and TRBJ1-2 provide the parts outside the CDR3, is NAGVMQNPRHLVRRRGQEARLRCSPMKGHSHVYWYRQLPEEGLKFMVYLQKENIIDESGMPKERFSAEFPKEGPSILRIQQVVRGDSAAYFCASSKDGYGYTFGSGTRLTVV.

The gene calls are TRBV18 and TRBJ2-4; unclear D gene. This CDR3 has 12 residues. In germline, CDR1 is KGHSH, CDR2 LQKENI. Trimming cost V 5 bases and J 14 bases, with 16 bases left between them. CDR3 region: CASSVTAASKYF. CDR3 nucleotides: TGTGCCAGCTCAGTGACGGCGGCAAGTAAGTACTTC.

The CDR3 region has the DNA TGCTCGGGAGGCCCTTTGGAGACCCAGTACTTC. The encoded protein is CSGGPLETQYF. The rearrangement joins TRBV20-1 to TRBJ2-5; 7 bases map to TRBD2. Germline CDR1 and CDR2: DFQATT and SNEGSKA (reference sequence). The CDR3 covers 11 residues.

This chain links TRBV7-2 with TRBJ2-5; 9 nucleotides line up with TRBD1. This CDR3 has 14 residues. Unmatched junction bases numbered 2, after V lost 5 bases and J lost 1 base. CDR1 is SGHTA, CDR2 FQGNSA, per germline. CDR3 nucleotide sequence: TGTGCCAGCAGCCAGGACAGGGGCCAAGAGACCCAGTACTTC. This codes for CASSQDRGQETQYF.

V and J are TRBV11-2 and TRBJ2-5; the D is unclear. Germline V CDR1 and CDR2: SGHAT, FQNNGV. Trimming shortened V by 3 bases and J by 2 bases, and 7 bases separated the two germline ends. The CDR3 runs to 13 residues. CDR3 sequence reads: CASSFRVQETQYF. As DNA, the CDR3 is TGTGCCAGCAGCTTTAGGGTTCAAGAGACCCAGTACTTC.

The rearrangement links TRBV10-2 to TRBJ1-1, with 8 bases matching TRBD1. The germline V gene encodes CDR1 WSHSY and CDR2 SAAADI. The J segment lost 5 bases and the V segment lost 10 bases, leaving 15 bases of the junction unmatched. The CDR3 runs 15 residues. The CDR3 spells CATLLGQGFGTEAFF. CDR3 DNA sequence: TGCGCCACCTTACTCGGACAGGGCTTCGGGACTGAAGCTTTCTTT.

The chain recombines TRBV2 with TRBJ1-2; 8 positions agree with TRBD1. Germline CDR1 reads SNHLY; CDR2 reads FYNNEI. The CDR3 runs 14 residues. Losses at the gene ends were 5 bases for V and 8 bases for J; bases not matched to a gene: 10. The CDR3 is CASSTDRVLWGYTF. DNA of the CDR3: TGTGCCAGCAGTACGGACAGGGTCTTATGGGGCTACACCTTC.

The rearrangement uses TRBV5-1 and TRBJ1-1, with D hard to call. CDR3 size: 14 residues. Trimming cost V 7 bases and J 0 bases, with 13 bases left between them. Germline V lookup: CDR1 SGHRS, CDR2 YFSETQ. This CDR3 is CASFATRMNTEAFF. CDR3 nucleotides: TGCGCCAGCTTCGCGACGCGGATGAACACTGAAGCTTTCTTT.

The rearrangement links TRBV9 to TRBJ2-3, with 8 nucleotides matching TRBD2. The V gene end was trimmed by 0 bases and the J gene end by 2 bases; junction bases not matched to a gene: 5. Germline lookup yields CDR1 SGDLS and CDR2 YYNGEE. The CDR3 covers 16 residues. The CDR3 DNA is TGTGCCAGCAGCGTAGGGACTAGCCCTACCACAGATACGCAGTATTTT. Residues: CASSVGTSPTTDTQYF.

This rearrangement joins TRBV5-8 to TRBJ1-5, with unresolved D. From germline, CDR1 is SGHTS and CDR2 YDEGEE. The CDR3 length is 14 residues. The V and J ends lost 0 bases and 4 bases respectively, with 8 bases between them. The CDR3 nucleotides are TGTGCCAGCAGCTTGGGAGTTGGGAATCAGCCCCAGCATTTT. Its protein is CASSLGVGNQPQHF.

This clone is a singleton in its sample. V and J are TRBV19 and TRBJ2-1, with 8 bases fitting TRBD2. The CDR3 is made up of 15 amino acids. In germline, CDR1 is LNHDA, CDR2 SQIVND (reference sequence). J lost 1 base, V lost 3 bases, and 2 bases had no gene match. The CDR3 DNA sequence: TGTGCCAGTAGTATGCGGGAGGCTTCCTACAATGAGCAGTTCTTC. The encoded protein is CASSMREASYNEQFF.

The chain is built from TRBV6-5 and TRBJ2-7, with 8 positions matching TRBD1. Trimming at V came to 5 bases and at J to 1 base, leaving 7 bases not matched to a gene. This CDR3 has 15 residues. Germline V gives CDR1 MNHEY, CDR2 SVGAGI. The CDR3 loop is CASSPRGRGSYEQYF. The CDR3 bases are TGTGCCAGCAGTCCCAGGGGGCGCGGTTCCTACGAGCAGTACTTC.

The count of this clone is one. V and J are TRBV19 and TRBJ2-1; a possible D gene is TRBD1 (6 bases). CDR3 length: 17 residues. In germline, CDR1 is LNHDA, CDR2 SQIVND (reference sequence). Trimming shortened V by 6 bases and J by 4 bases, and 22 bases separated the two germline ends. The CDR3 spells CASSFLPGQRPYNEQFF. CDR3 DNA: TGTGCCAGTAGCTTCCTACCCGGACAGCGGCCGTACAATGAGCAGTTCTTC.

The genes are TRBV11-2 and TRBJ2-6; D remains unclear. Deletions cut 2 bases from V and 1 base from J, with 9 bases between. Germline CDR1 reads SGHAT; CDR2 reads FQNNGV. The CDR3 length is 16 residues. The CDR3 sequence is CASSLYAGSGANVLTF. The DNA for the CDR3 is TGTGCCAGCAGCTTATACGCCGGGTCTGGGGCCAACGTCCTGACTTTC.

The chain has TRBV11-2 and TRBJ2-7, with 7 bases fitting TRBD1. The ends lost 4 bases at V and 2 bases at J; junction bases unmatched: 8. CDR3 size: 15 residues. Germline V gene lookup returns CDR1 SGHAT and CDR2 FQNNGV. The CDR3 region is CASSYTNRGTYEQYF. The DNA of the CDR3 is TGTGCCAGCAGCTACACCAACAGGGGCACCTACGAGCAGTACTTC.

The chain recombines TRBV7-2 with TRBJ2-1; 9 bases match TRBD1. From germline, CDR1 is SGHTA and CDR2 FQGNSA. V shed 6 bases, J shed 9 bases, and the junction held 15 bases outside the gene matches. The CDR3 totals 16 residues. The CDR3 sequence: CASSSPGTGLSIEQFF. For the CDR3, the DNA is TGTGCCAGCAGTTCACCCGGGACAGGGTTAAGCATTGAGCAGTTCTTC.

V usage is TRBV4-3 and J usage is TRBJ1-3; 7 bases are a match to TRBD1. There are 15 residues in the CDR3. Germline assignment: CDR1 LGHNA and CDR2 YSLEER. J lost 3 bases, V lost 2 bases, and 4 bases had no gene match. CDR3 nucleotide sequence: TGCGCCAGCAGCCAAAGCAGGGGGTATGGAAACACCATATATTTT. This translates into CASSQSRGYGNTIYF.

This clone was seen just once. The rearrangement joins TRBV7-2 to TRBJ1-4; D uncertain. The germline V gene has CDR1 SGHTA and CDR2 FQGNSA. V lost 3 bases, J lost 7 bases, and 15 bases lay in between. The CDR3 loop spans 15 amino acids. CDR3 sequence reads: CASSLVGFKSEKLFF. The CDR3 DNA is TGTGCCAGCAGCTTGGTGGGATTCAAGAGTGAAAAACTGTTTTTT.

This chain connects TRBV5-1 to TRBJ1-1, with 9 bases matching TRBD1. With V trimmed by 3 bases and J by 5 bases, 5 bases remained unmatched. CDR1 is SGHRS, CDR2 YFSETQ, per germline. This CDR3 spans 14 amino acids. The CDR3 loop reads CASSSGTGRTEAFF. The DNA of the CDR3 is TGCGCCAGCAGCTCCGGGACAGGGAGGACTGAAGCTTTCTTT.

The chain links TRBV28 to TRBJ1-5, with TRBD1 matching over 11 bases. The CDR3 contains 18 residues. The germline CDR1 and CDR2 sequences are MDHEN and SYDVKM. The ends lost 3 bases at V and 0 bases at J; junction bases unmatched: 7. The CDR3 nucleotides read TGTGCCAGCAGTTTTGTTCTGGACAGGGGGCTTAGCAATCAGCCCCAGCATTTT. Amino acid sequence: CASSFVLDRGLSNQPQHF.

The CDR3: CAVGGSPYEQYF. The DNA of the CDR3 is TGTGCTGTGGGAGGGAGTCCCTACGAGCAGTACTTC. The chain has TRBV6-5 and TRBJ2-7; TRBD2 agrees at 7 bases. The germline CDR1 and CDR2 sequences are MNHEY and SVGAGI. CDR3 length: 12 residues.

The genes are TRBV28 and TRBJ1-2; D call uncertain. V lost 5 bases, J lost 2 bases, and 12 bases lay in between. Germline V gene data show CDR1 as MDHEN and CDR2 as SYDVKM. This CDR3 spans 14 amino acids. Written as DNA, the CDR3 is TGTGCCAGCAGTCCATGGACGGGGAACTATGGCTACACCTTC. Amino acid sequence: CASSPWTGNYGYTF.

There are a few counts of this clone. The chain links TRBV28 to TRBJ2-5; D is perhaps TRBD1 (6 bases). The germline gives CDR1 MDHEN, CDR2 SYDVKM. Trimming shortened V by 6 bases and J by 1 base, and 15 bases separated the two germline ends. The CDR3 has 15 residues. The CDR3 DNA sequence: TGTGCCAGCAGCTCTATGGGGGCGGCCCAAGAGACCCAGTACTTC. This encodes CASSSMGAAQETQYF.

This CDR3 reads CASSSGTTGELFF. The CDR3 bases are TGCGCCAGCAGCTCTGGAACCACCGGGGAGCTGTTTTTT. This chain connects TRBV5-1 to TRBJ2-2, with D uncertain. V was clipped by 3 bases and J by 4 bases, with 7 bases between them. CDR3 size: 13 residues. Looked up from germline, CDR1 is SGHRS and CDR2 is YFSETQ.